The T cell receptor beta chain described here comes from a study of blood T cell repertoires in COVID-19. Study summary: COVID-19 samples collected from the United States, Italy and Spain covered acute and convalescent phases.

V shed 4 bases and J 6 bases; nucleotides not matched to a gene: 11. Germline loops: CDR1 SNHLY, CDR2 FYNNEI. This CDR3 region has 15 residues. TCRdb's table, derived via immunoSEQ multiplex PCR, lists solely in-frame clones and lacks some. Of fewer than 60,000 clones listed, around 85% are singletons. This clone was observed a single time. The clonotype was recovered from a man in his fifties or sixties with acute or convalescent COVID-19. Sequenced material: peripheral blood. The rearrangement uses TRBV2 and TRBJ1-1; 7 bases are a match to TRBD1. CDR3 amino acids: CASSVRGGGGPEAFF. The CDR3 coding sequence is TGTGCCAGCAGTGTGAGAGGGGGCGGGGGGCCTGAAGCTTTCTTT.